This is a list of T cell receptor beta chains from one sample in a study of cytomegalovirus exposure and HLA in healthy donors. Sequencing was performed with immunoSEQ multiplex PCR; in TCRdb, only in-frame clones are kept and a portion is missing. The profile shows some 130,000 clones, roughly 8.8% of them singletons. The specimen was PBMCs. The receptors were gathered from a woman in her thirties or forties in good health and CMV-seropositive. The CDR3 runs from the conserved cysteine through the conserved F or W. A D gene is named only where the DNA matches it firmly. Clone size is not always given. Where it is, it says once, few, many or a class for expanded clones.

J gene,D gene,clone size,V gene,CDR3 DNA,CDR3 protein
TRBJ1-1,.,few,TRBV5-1,TGCGCCAGCAGCTCTGACCGAGGGACTGAAGCTTTCTTT,CASSSDRGTEAFF
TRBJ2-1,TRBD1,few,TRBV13,TGTGCCAGCAGCTGGGGACAGGGGTCCTACAATGAGCAGTTCTTC,CASSWGQGSYNEQFF
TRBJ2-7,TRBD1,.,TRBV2,TGTGCCAGCAGCTCAGGGGGCTACGAGCAGTACTTC,CASSSGGYEQYF
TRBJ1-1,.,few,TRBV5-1,TGCGCCAGCAGCTTGATGGGAGTAGCGGGCGCTGAAGCTTTCTTT,CASSLMGVAGAEAFF
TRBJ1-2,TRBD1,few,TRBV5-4,TGTGCCAGCAGCTTACCGGGACAGGGGGAAACGGGCTACACCTTC,CASSLPGQGETGYTF
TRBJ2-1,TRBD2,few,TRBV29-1,TGCAGCGTTGATCTCCTAGCGGGGTATGAGCAGTTCTTC,CSVDLLAGYEQFF
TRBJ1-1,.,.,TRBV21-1,TGTGCCAGCAGCATACCACAGGGGCTGTACACTGAAGCTTTCTTT,CASSIPQGLYTEAFF
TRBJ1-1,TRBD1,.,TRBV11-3,TGTGCCAGCAGCTGGGCAGGGGGCGTACAATTGGACACTGAAGCTTTCTTT,CASSWAGGVQLDTEAFF
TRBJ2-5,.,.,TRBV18,TGTGCCAGCTCACGGTCTACACCCGGCGGCAGCCAAGAGACCCAGTACTTC,CASSRSTPGGSQETQYF
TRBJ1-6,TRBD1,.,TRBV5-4,TGTGCCAGCAGCTTATCCCCAGGGGGATCCTATAATTCACCCCTCCACTTT,CASSLSPGGSYNSPLHF
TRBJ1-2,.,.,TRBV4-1,TGCGCCAGCAGCCAAGAGGCAGGGATGGGCTATGGCTACACCTTC,CASSQEAGMGYGYTF
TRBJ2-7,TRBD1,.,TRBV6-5,TGTGCCAGCACCCGGGGACAGGGTCTCTACGAGCAGTACTTC,CASTRGQGLYEQYF
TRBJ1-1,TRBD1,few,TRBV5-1,TGCGCCAGCACGGGACAGGCGAACACTGAAGCTTTCTTT,CASTGQANTEAFF
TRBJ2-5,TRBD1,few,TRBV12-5,TGTGCTAGTGGTTCTACCACCTTACCGGACAGGGGTCCATACCAAGAGACCCAGTACTTC,CASGSTTLPDRGPYQETQYF
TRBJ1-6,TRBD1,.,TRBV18,TGTGCCAGCTCACCACTCCGGGACAGGGAGAATTCACCCCTCCACTTT,CASSPLRDRENSPLHF
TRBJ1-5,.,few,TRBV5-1,TGCGCCAGCAGCTCCGGGACTGGCAATCAGCCCCAGCATTTT,CASSSGTGNQPQHF
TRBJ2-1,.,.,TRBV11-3,TGTGCCAGCAGCTTGCGGGGTTCCCCGGTCCGCAATGAGCAGTTCTTC,CASSLRGSPVRNEQFF
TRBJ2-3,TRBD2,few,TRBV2,TGTGCCAGCAACCCGGGACTAGCGGTCGCAGATACGCAGTATTTT,CASNPGLAVADTQYF
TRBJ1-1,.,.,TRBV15,TGTGCCACCAGCCGACGACTGGGGAACACTGAAGCTTTCTTT,CATSRRLGNTEAFF
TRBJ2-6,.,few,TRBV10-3,TGTGCCTCTACCCCGGGGGTGACCGGGGCCAACGTCCTGACTTTC,CASTPGVTGANVLTF
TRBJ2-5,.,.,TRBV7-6,TGTGCCAGCAGCTTCGGTCGTAGAGAAGAGACCCAGTACTTC,CASSFGRREETQYF
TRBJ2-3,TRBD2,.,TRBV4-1,TGCGCCAGCAGCCCGAGCGGGGGAGCAGCCACAGATACGCAGTATTTT,CASSPSGGAATDTQYF
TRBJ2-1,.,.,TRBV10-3,TGTGCCATCAGTGACCTGGCCACGTACAACGAGCAGTTCTTC,CAISDLATYNEQFF
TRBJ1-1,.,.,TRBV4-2,TGTGCCAGCAGCCGGGAAGTCAGGGGAGTGGGGTCTGAAGCTTTCTTT,CASSREVRGVGSEAFF
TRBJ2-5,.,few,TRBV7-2,TGTGCCAGCAGCCCCGGGATACAAGAGACCCAGTACTTC,CASSPGIQETQYF
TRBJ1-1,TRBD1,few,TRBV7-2,TGTGCCAGCAGCTGGACAGGGGGCAGGACTGAAGCTTTCTTT,CASSWTGGRTEAFF
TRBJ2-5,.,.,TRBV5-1,TGCGCCAGCAGTTTCGGGGGGCCATCGGAGACCCAGTACTTC,CASSFGGPSETQYF
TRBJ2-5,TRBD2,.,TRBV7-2,TGTGCCAGCAGCTTTGAGTCGACTAGCGGGGGAGGTGAGACCCAGTACTTC,CASSFESTSGGGETQYF
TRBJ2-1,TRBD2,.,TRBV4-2,TGTGCCAGCAGCCTGCAGCGGGGGGGCTCTGGTGAGCAGTTCTTC,CASSLQRGGSGEQFF
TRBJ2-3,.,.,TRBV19,TGTGCCAGTAGCGGCAGGCTAAGCACAGATACGCAGTATTTT,CASSGRLSTDTQYF
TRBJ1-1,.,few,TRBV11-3,TGTGCCAGCAGCTTACCCCGACAGTTCCCTGAAGCTTTCTTT,CASSLPRQFPEAFF
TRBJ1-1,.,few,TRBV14,TGTGCCAGCAGCCAAGATCAGGTCCCGGGGACTGAAGCTTTCTTT,CASSQDQVPGTEAFF
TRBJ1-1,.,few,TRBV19,TGTGCCAGTAACCCGGGGGGTGGAGGAGTAAACACTGAAGCTTTCTTT,CASNPGGGGVNTEAFF
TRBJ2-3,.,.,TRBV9,TGTGCCAGCAGCCCCCGAGGGCCCGGAGATACGCAGTATTTT,CASSPRGPGDTQYF
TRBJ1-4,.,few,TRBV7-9,TGTGCCAGCAGCTTAGGGACAGAGGATGAAAAACTGTTTTTT,CASSLGTEDEKLFF
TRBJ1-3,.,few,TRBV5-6,TGTGCCAGCAGCTTGATCGGAACAGGGACTGGAAACACCATATATTTT,CASSLIGTGTGNTIYF
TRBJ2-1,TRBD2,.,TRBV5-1,TGCGCCAGCAGCTGGGGGAGCGGGGGCTCCTACAATGAGCAGTTCTTC,CASSWGSGGSYNEQFF
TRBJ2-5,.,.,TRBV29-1,TGCAGCGTTTGGAACGGGGCCCAGTACTTC,CSVWNGAQYF
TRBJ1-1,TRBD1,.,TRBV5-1,TGCGCCAGCAGCTTGCGCGGGACAGGGGATTGGGTGAACACTGAAGCTTTCTTT,CASSLRGTGDWVNTEAFF
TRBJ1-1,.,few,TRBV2,TGTGCCAGCACTAGGGGAGGGGGAGCTGAAGCTTTCTTT,CASTRGGGAEAFF
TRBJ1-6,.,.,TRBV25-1,TGTGCCAGCAGTGAATTTTCGGGGTCAAATTCACCCCTCCACTTT,CASSEFSGSNSPLHF
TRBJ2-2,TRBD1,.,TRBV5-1,TGCGCCAGCAGCCTACAGGGGGCATACACCGGGGAGCTGTTTTTT,CASSLQGAYTGELFF
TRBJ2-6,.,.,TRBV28,TGTGCCAGCAGTGACCAGCGCGGCTCTGGGGCCAACGTCCTGACTTTC,CASSDQRGSGANVLTF
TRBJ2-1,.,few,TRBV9,TGTGCCAGCAGCGTAGACAGGATAACCTACAATGAGCAGTTCTTC,CASSVDRITYNEQFF
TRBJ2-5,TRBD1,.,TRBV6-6,TGTGCCAGCAGACCGACAGGGGGCCAAGAGACCCAGTACTTC,CASRPTGGQETQYF
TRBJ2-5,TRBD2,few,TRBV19,TGTGCCAGTAGTATGGCGGGGGGGCCCCAAGAGACCCAGTACTTC,CASSMAGGPQETQYF
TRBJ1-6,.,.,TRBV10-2,TGCGCCAGCATAACCGGGGGAACCTATAATTCACCCCTCCACTTT,CASITGGTYNSPLHF
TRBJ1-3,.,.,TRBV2,TGTGCCAGCAGTCCCCAAACAGGGAAGGGAAACACCATATATTTT,CASSPQTGKGNTIYF
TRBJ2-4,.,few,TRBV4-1,TGCGCCAGCAGCCAAGAGAGGTTGAAGAACATTCAGTACTTC,CASSQERLKNIQYF
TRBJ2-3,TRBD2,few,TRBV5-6,TGTGCCAGCAGCTTGGAGAGGGGAGGGGGCACAGATACGCAGTATTTT,CASSLERGGGTDTQYF
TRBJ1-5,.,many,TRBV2,TGTGCCAGCAGGGACTGGAATCAGCCCCAGCATTTT,CASRDWNQPQHF
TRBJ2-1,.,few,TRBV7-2,TGTGCCAGCAGCACACTTTCCAGGGGAAATGAGCAGTTCTTC,CASSTLSRGNEQFF
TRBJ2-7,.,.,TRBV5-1,TGCGCCAGCAGCGTCCGGGAAGGGGGCTACGAGCAGTACTTC,CASSVREGGYEQYF